The 9 T cell receptor beta chains in this list originate from one sample, sequenced in a study of PD-1 blockade in classical Hodgkin lymphoma (dated by TCRdb to the early 2020s). The library relied on the immunoSEQ multiplex PCR assay. Held by TCRdb, this immuneACCESS table contains in-frame sequences only and omits some clones. Under half of the omission traces to an unresolved V gene where checked; the cause of the rest is unknown. This sample holds roughly 20,000 clones; about 94% were observed only once. The ten most abundant clones make up about 5% of the sample. The label giving this sample's time point can be read as: newly diagnosed, previously untreated cHL patient sample. Sequencing used peripheral blood mononuclear cells (PBMCs). The receptors come from a human donor with classical Hodgkin lymphoma.

This clone was seen a single time. The rearrangement uses TRBV4-1 and TRBJ2-1; 9 bases match TRBD2. Losses at the gene ends were 0 bases for V and 2 bases for J; bases not matched to a gene: 2. Germline lookup yields CDR1 MGHRA and CDR2 YSYEKL. There are 16 residues in the CDR3. The CDR3 DNA sequence: TGCGCCAGCAGCCAAGAAGCGGGGGGTGCCTACAATGAGCAGTTCTTC. Protein product: CASSQEAGGAYNEQFF.

This chain joins TRBV7-8 and TRBJ2-1; 7 nucleotides align to TRBD1. This CDR3 spans 15 amino acids. Per the germline V gene, CDR1 is SGHVS and CDR2 is FQNEAQ. After removal of 0 bases from V and 4 bases from J, the junction contained 3 bases not matched to a gene. DNA for the CDR3: TGTGCCAGCAGCTTAGCAGGGGGCCCATACAATGAGCAGTTCTTC. Translated: CASSLAGGPYNEQFF.

In its sample, this clone was seen once. Germline and junction disagree at one end, which may indicate a read error. The V call is TRBV19, the J call TRBJ2-5, with TRBD1 matching 7 bases. The CDR3 is made up of 13 amino acids. Germline V lookup: CDR1 LNHDA, CDR2 SQIVND (reference sequence). Here the CDR3 DNA reads TGTGCCAATAGTGGGACAGAGCAAGAGACCCAGTACTTC. Translated: CANSGTEQETQYF.

The chain has TRBV5-1 and TRBJ2-3; 8 bases agree with TRBD1. The J segment lost 0 bases and the V segment lost 0 bases, leaving 3 bases of the junction unmatched. This CDR3 spans 16 amino acids. Germline values: CDR1 SGHRS, CDR2 YFSETQ. The CDR3, as DNA: TGCGCCAGCAGCTTGGGGACAGGGTCTAGCACAGATACGCAGTATTTT. It codes for CASSLGTGSSTDTQYF.

The genes are TRBV7-9 and TRBJ2-7; a weak D match, TRBD1 (7 bases). Germline V gene lookup returns CDR1 SEHNR and CDR2 FQNEAQ (reference sequence). V lost 3 bases to trimming and J lost 3 bases, with 15 bases between them. The CDR3 length is 15 residues. CDR3 nucleotides: TGTGCCAGCAGCTTCGCGGGGACAGTCCTCTACGAGCAGTACTTC. As protein: CASSFAGTVLYEQYF.

The chain is built from TRBV10-3 and TRBJ2-2; TRBD1 is a possible D gene (5 bases). From germline, CDR1 is ENHRY and CDR2 SYGVKD. Trimming removed 0 bases from V and 6 bases from J, with 17 bases in between. This CDR3 is 17 amino acids long. The DNA of the CDR3 is TGTGCCATCAGTGAGTCGATAGGGGCCAGACGTGCCGGGGAGCTGTTTTTT. Translation: CAISESIGARRAGELFF.

The chain carries TRBV15 and TRBJ2-3; D might be TRBD1 (6 bases). The germline gives CDR1 LNHNV, CDR2 YYDKDF (reference sequence). The CDR3 is 13 residues long. Trimming cost V 3 bases and J 5 bases, with 9 bases left between them. CDR3: CATSRWGQDTQYF. CDR3 DNA: TGTGCCACCAGCAGGTGGGGGCAAGATACGCAGTATTTT. The whole variable domain, filled in from reference TRBV15 and TRBJ2-3, reads DAMVIQNPRYQVTQFGKPVTLSCSQTLNHNVMYWYQQKSSQAPKLLFHYYDKDFNNEADTPDNFQSRRPNTSFCFLDIRSPGLGDTAMYLCATSRWGQDTQYFGPGTRLTVL.

V and J are TRBV7-8 and TRBJ2-7, with D tentatively TRBD1 (8 bases). V was shortened by 3 bases and J by 2 bases, with 14 bases between the two germline ends. The germline V gene has CDR1 SGHVS and CDR2 FQNEAQ. The CDR3 is made up of 15 amino acids. The CDR3 coding sequence is TGTGCCAGCAGCTTTACAGGGGGGGATGCCTACGAGCAGTACTTC. It specifies CASSFTGGDAYEQYF.

V is TRBV25-1 and J is TRBJ1-2; D may be TRBD1 (6 bases). Germline CDR1 MGHDK, CDR2 SYGVNS. CDR3 length: 15 residues. V was pared by 3 bases and J by 7 bases, with 18 bases between. The CDR3 sequence: CASSDPRTGTAGYTF. As DNA, the CDR3 is TGTGCCAGCAGTGACCCTCGAACAGGGACGGCTGGCTACACCTTC.